These T cell receptor beta chains were read from a single sample in a study. TCRdb itself ran the RT-PCR reads through MiXCR, one entry per CDR3 protein. The profile covers hundreds of thousands of distinct CDR3 sequences, with 13% to 15% appearing a single time and 3.6% taken by the ten largest. The source material was memory CD4+ T cells from blood. The receptors were sampled from a female donor in good health, serving as a healthy control. Both conserved end residues are part of each CDR3. A D gene is named only where the DNA matches it firmly. Clone sizes are given selectively: once, few, many, or a class where the clone is expanded.

j_call,d_call,cdr3_length,v_call,clone_size,cdr3_aa,cdr3_nt
TRBJ2-7,TRBD2,15,TRBV5-5,few,CASSLSVGGRYEQYF,TGTGCCAGCAGCTTGTCCGTGGGGGGGAGATACGAGCAGTACTTC
TRBJ1-3,NA,12,TRBV20-1,NA,CSASPRGNTIYF,TGCAGTGCTAGCCCGAGAGGAAACACCATATATTTT
TRBJ1-1,NA,13,TRBV10-3,many,CAINTAANTEAFF,TGTGCCATCAATACCGCCGCGAACACTGAAGCTTTCTTT
TRBJ1-1,TRBD1,15,TRBV24-1,NA,CATSDTGQGNTEAFF,TGTGCCACCAGTGATACGGGACAGGGGAACACTGAAGCTTTCTTT
TRBJ2-1,TRBD2,15,TRBV7-2,few,CASSPPGLAGDVQFF,TGTGCCAGCAGCCCTCCGGGACTAGCGGGAGACGTGCAGTTCTTC
TRBJ2-1,TRBD2,17,TRBV20-1,many,CSATGLAGDNSYNEQFF,TGCAGTGCTACCGGACTAGCGGGAGATAACTCCTACAATGAGCAGTTCTTC
TRBJ2-7,TRBD1,14,TRBV20-1,NA,CSAREEQGAREQYF,TGCAGTGCTAGAGAGGAACAGGGGGCTCGCGAGCAGTACTTC
TRBJ2-1,NA,13,TRBV4-3,many,CASSQDMAGEQFF,TGCGCCAGCAGCCAAGATATGGCGGGGGAGCAGTTCTTC
TRBJ2-6,NA,15,TRBV30,NA,CAWSRQVFGANVLTF,TGTGCCTGGAGCCGGCAGGTTTTTGGGGCCAACGTCCTGACTTTC
TRBJ2-2,NA,15,TRBV4-1,many,CASSQESRIIGELFF,TGCGCCAGCAGCCAAGAATCACGGATTATCGGGGAGCTGTTTTTT
TRBJ1-5,NA,15,TRBV25-1,NA,CASSEDPVLNQPQHF,TGTGCCAGCAGTGAAGATCCCGTACTCAATCAGCCCCAGCATTTT
TRBJ1-4,NA,12,TRBV4-3,few,CASSQTNEKLFF,TGCGCCAGCAGCCAGACGAATGAAAAACTGTTTTTT
TRBJ2-1,NA,12,TRBV7-2,NA,CASSTYLEEQFF,TGTGCCAGCAGCACTTATCTAGAGGAGCAGTTCTTC
TRBJ2-1,NA,14,TRBV4-3,many,CASSQDWESGEQFF,TGCGCCAGCAGCCAAGATTGGGAATCCGGTGAGCAGTTCTTC
TRBJ2-3,TRBD2,18,TRBV5-5,many,CASSPLAGGPLSTDTQYF,TGTGCCAGCAGCCCACTAGCGGGAGGCCCGCTATCCACAGATACGCAGTATTTT
TRBJ2-1,NA,16,TRBV24-1,few,CATSDERTASYNEQFF,TGTGCCACCAGTGATGAAAGGACAGCCTCCTACAATGAGCAGTTCTTC
TRBJ1-5,NA,16,TRBV20-1,few,CSARDRTEFSNQPQHF,TGCAGTGCTAGAGATCGGACGGAGTTTAGCAATCAGCCCCAGCATTTT
TRBJ1-2,NA,15,TRBV11-2,NA,CASSLVADTLYGYTF,TGTGCCAGCAGCTTAGTTGCGGACACACTCTATGGCTACACCTTC
TRBJ1-2,NA,14,TRBV12-3/TRBV12-4,NA,CASSSLQGVAGYTF,TGTGCCAGCAGCTCACTACAGGGAGTTGCTGGCTACACCTTC
TRBJ1-1,NA,13,TRBV7-9,many,CASSFSENTEAFF,TGTGCCAGCAGTTTTTCAGAGAACACTGAAGCTTTCTTT
TRBJ1-1,NA,13,TRBV28,NA,CASIKGAVGEAFF,TGTGCCAGCATCAAAGGGGCAGTGGGTGAAGCTTTCTTT
TRBJ1-5,NA,14,TRBV12-3/TRBV12-4,NA,CASSLGDGNHPQHF,TGTGCCAGCAGCCTAGGGGACGGCAATCACCCCCAGCATTTT
TRBJ2-3,TRBD1,15,TRBV10-3,NA,CATRRQGFDTDTQYF,TGTGCCACCCGCCGACAGGGCTTTGACACAGATACGCAGTATTTT
TRBJ2-5,NA,13,TRBV20-1,NA,CSASWGVVETQYF,TGCAGTGCCAGTTGGGGAGTGGTGGAGACCCAGTACTTC
TRBJ1-2,TRBD1,15,TRBV7-9,few,CASSLEGTGNYGYTF,TGTGCCAGCAGCTTAGAGGGGACAGGGAACTATGGCTACACCTTC
TRBJ2-1,NA,13,TRBV15,few,CATSRERYNEQFF,TGTGCCACCAGCAGAGAGAGGTACAATGAGCAGTTCTTC
TRBJ2-5,TRBD2,14,TRBV7-2,many,CASSISGRLETQYF,TGTGCCAGCAGCATCAGCGGGAGGTTAGAGACCCAGTACTTC
TRBJ1-5,NA,15,TRBV6-1,NA,CASRPDKGSNQPQHF,TGTGCCAGCAGGCCGGACAAGGGAAGCAATCAGCCCCAGCATTTT
TRBJ1-2,NA,14,TRBV2,NA,CASSGRTENYGYTF,TGTGCCAGCAGTGGGCGGACGGAGAACTATGGCTACACCTTC
TRBJ2-7,NA,13,TRBV6-5,few,CASRRDSGREQYF,TGTGCCAGCAGGCGGGACAGTGGGAGGGAGCAGTACTTC
TRBJ2-1,NA,12,TRBV29-1,many,CSQGQTYNEQFF,TGCAGCCAAGGACAGACCTACAATGAGCAGTTCTTC
TRBJ2-2,NA,14,TRBV27,many,CASSLTRNTGELFF,TGTGCCAGCAGTTTAACCAGAAACACCGGGGAGCTGTTTTTT
TRBJ2-5,NA,17,TRBV21-1,NA,CASSKVSTPPTQETQYF,TGTGCCAGCAGCAAAGTCAGCACCCCTCCAACTCAAGAGACCCAGTACTTC
TRBJ2-1,NA,15,TRBV5-6,many,CASSLNPGTFGEQFF,TGTGCCAGCAGCTTGAATCCAGGGACCTTTGGTGAGCAGTTCTTC
TRBJ2-4,TRBD1,15,TRBV24-1,many,CATSDSGTGWNIQYF,TGTGCCACCAGTGATTCCGGGACAGGGTGGAACATTCAGTACTTC
TRBJ1-6,NA,12,TRBV7-9,few,CASSLMDSPLHF,TGTGCCAGCAGCTTAATGGATTCACCCCTCCACTTT
TRBJ2-3,NA,13,TRBV5-1,many,CASAATPTDTQYF,TGCGCCAGCGCGGCCACCCCAACAGATACGCAGTATTTT
TRBJ2-7,TRBD2,14,TRBV20-1,few,CSASWREGVREQYF,TGCAGTGCTAGTTGGCGGGAGGGAGTACGCGAGCAGTACTTC
TRBJ2-7,NA,15,TRBV20-1,NA,CSALSPRDNLYEQYF,TGCAGTGCCCTTTCGCCCAGGGACAACTTATACGAGCAGTACTTC
TRBJ1-2,TRBD1,13,TRBV20-1,NA,CSARMAGGRGYTF,TGCAGTGCTAGGATGGCAGGGGGTCGTGGCTACACCTTC
TRBJ2-1,NA,11,TRBV29-1,many,CSAHSGVEQFF,TGCAGCGCCCACTCCGGCGTGGAGCAGTTCTTC
TRBJ1-5,NA,13,TRBV12-3/TRBV12-4,NA,CASSQTDHQPQHF,TGTGCCAGCAGCCAAACGGACCATCAGCCCCAGCATTTT
TRBJ1-1,NA,16,TRBV11-2,few,CASSLGFGGENTEAFF,TGTGCCAGCAGCTTAGGTTTTGGGGGAGAGAACACTGAAGCTTTCTTT
TRBJ1-2,TRBD1,21,TRBV7-2,NA,CASSTQFPMLGQGISHRGYTF,TGTGCCAGCAGCACCCAGTTCCCTATGCTCGGACAGGGGATATCGCACCGAGGCTACACCTTC
TRBJ2-1,NA,11,TRBV7-2,few,CASSFAQEQFF,TGTGCCAGCAGCTTTGCTCAAGAGCAGTTCTTC
TRBJ2-7,NA,13,TRBV6-2/TRBV6-3,NA,CASQQRQIYEQYF,TGTGCCAGCCAACAGCGGCAAATCTACGAGCAGTACTTC
TRBJ1-6,NA,13,TRBV6-5,few,CASAPSGNSPLHF,TGTGCCAGCGCCCCCTCGGGGAACTCACCCCTCCACTTT
TRBJ1-5,NA,17,TRBV28,few,CASSGRRQGSGNQPQHF,TGTGCCAGCAGTGGCCGGAGGCAGGGTTCTGGCAATCAGCCCCAGCATTTT
TRBJ2-3,TRBD1,16,TRBV9,many,CASSVAPGGRTDTQYF,TGTGCCAGCAGCGTAGCCCCAGGGGGTAGGACAGATACGCAGTATTTT
TRBJ2-4,NA,14,TRBV28,few,CASSKQGGGNIQYF,TGTGCCAGCAGCAAGCAGGGTGGGGGAAACATTCAGTACTTC
TRBJ1-1,NA,14,TRBV4-2,few,CASSQDVGRSEAFF,TGTGCCAGCAGCCAAGACGTAGGTCGCTCTGAAGCTTTCTTT
TRBJ2-1,NA,15,TRBV30,NA,CAWSVSGRSFDEQFF,TGTGCCTGGAGTGTTTCCGGGAGAAGTTTCGATGAGCAGTTCTTC
TRBJ2-7,NA,16,TRBV5-6,few,CASGQGPPLSVYEQYF,TGTGCCAGCGGCCAGGGACCTCCCCTTTCTGTTTACGAGCAGTACTTC
TRBJ1-1,TRBD1,15,TRBV14,NA,CASSLLGTGGTEAFF,TGTGCCAGCAGCCTTCTTGGGACAGGGGGTACTGAAGCTTTCTTT